These 23 T cell receptor beta chains were all obtained from the same sample, sequenced in a study of low-dose radiotherapy and immunotherapy resistance in tumors. TRAV- and TRBV-specific primers, spanning alpha and beta chains, primed first-strand cDNA. An approximately 19-cycle PCR with a constant-region primer and V-primer adapter amplified TCRs. In TCRdb, the reads were re-called with MiXCR into one record per CDR3 protein. This sample yields tens of thousands of distinct CDR3 sequences, of which roughly a sixth are seen a single time; about 2.5% belongs to the top ten. This sample's time point: before trial treatment. The sample consisted of PBMCs, taken before treatment. The receptors derive from a male donor with prostate cancer.

The chain joins TRBV6-2 or TRBV6-3 to TRBJ2-1; a weak D match, TRBD2 (5 bases). Per the germline V gene, CDR1 is MNHEY and CDR2 is SVGEGT. The CDR3 totals 15 residues. Trimming shortened V by 6 bases and J by 3 bases, and 15 bases separated the two germline ends. The CDR3 coding sequence is TGTGCCAGCAGCCGACTCACAGACTACTACAATGAGCAGTTCTTC. It specifies CASSRLTDYYNEQFF.

This chain joins TRBV5-6 and TRBJ2-3, with D perhaps TRBD2 (6 bases). The CDR3 is 15 amino acids. V lost 2 bases and J lost 0, with 10 bases in between. Germline CDR1 reads SGHDT; CDR2 reads YYEEEE. CDR3 loop: CASSFGGISTDTQYF. In DNA, the CDR3 is TGTGCCAGCAGCTTTGGCGGGATCAGCACAGATACGCAGTATTTT. Filled out from reference TRBV5-6 and TRBJ2-3, the complete variable domain reads DAGVTQSPTHLIKTRGQQVTLRCSPKSGHDTVSWYQQALGQGPQFIFQYYEEEERQRGNFPDRFSGHQFPNYSSELNVNALLLGDSALYLCASSFGGISTDTQYFGPGTRLTVL.

This clonotype was found many times. This chain connects TRBV29-1 to TRBJ1-3; a possible D gene is TRBD1 (6 bases). The CDR3 is 16 residues long. V was cut by 0 bases and J by 4 bases, with 16 bases left in between. CDR1 and CDR2 from the germline V gene are SQVTM and ANQGSEA. The CDR3 nucleotides are TGCAGCGTTGAAGAGGTTGGGGGCCAGGCGGGAAACACCATATATTTT. Amino acids: CSVEEVGGQAGNTIYF.

This clonotype appeared many times. The genes are TRBV19 and TRBJ2-7; 12 bases agree with TRBD1. This CDR3 is 17 amino acids long. J was trimmed by 3 bases and V by 5 bases; bases with no gene match: 11. CDR1 is LNHDA and CDR2 is SQIVND in the germline V gene (reference sequence). The CDR3 is CASSPSGTGGLNYEQYF. The DNA of the CDR3 is TGTGCCAGTAGTCCTTCCGGGACAGGGGGCCTAAACTACGAGCAGTACTTC.

Comments on this clonotype: This may arise from a read error, as a much more abundant clone is one base away. The chain combines TRBV6-2 or TRBV6-3 with TRBJ2-7; D is ambiguous. Germline CDR1 and CDR2: MNHEY and SVGEGT. This CDR3 comprises 15 residues. The CDR3 here is CASRTVGDKGYGQYF. CDR3 nucleotides: TGTGCCAGCAGAACAGTCGGAGACAAGGGATACGGGCAGTACTTC.

This clonotype was recorded at least ten times. This chain links TRBV29-1 with TRBJ1-2; TRBD1 might be the D (5 bases). The length of the CDR3 is 13 residues. The V gene's germline CDR1 is SQVTM and CDR2 ANQGSEA. Deletions cut 5 bases from V and 3 bases from J, with 13 bases between. The CDR3 region has the DNA TGCAGCGTTTCCTTCGGCAGGGACTATGGCTACACCTTC. Encoded protein: CSVSFGRDYGYTF.

The J gene is TRBJ1-1, the V gene TRBV12-3 or TRBV12-4; D is unresolved. Trimming stripped 4 bases from V and 4 bases from J, with 19 bases between. The CDR3 is 16 amino acids. CDR3: CASSWIPGRGSTEAFF. The CDR3 nucleotides read TGTGCCAGCAGTTGGATCCCCGGTCGAGGTAGCACTGAAGCTTTCTTT.

This clonotype occurred a few times. The chain employs TRBV5-1 and TRBJ2-5; TRBD2 matches 14 bases. The CDR3 sequence is 17 residues long. J was trimmed by 3 bases and V by 5 bases; bases with no gene match: 9. Germline values: CDR1 SGHRS, CDR2 YFSETQ. The CDR3 region is CASRTTSGGADEETQYF. CDR3 coding DNA: TGCGCCAGCAGGACGACTAGCGGGGGGGCCGACGAAGAGACCCAGTACTTC.

This clonotype occurred many times. This chain uses TRBV7-9 with TRBJ2-2; no firm D call. The V end was cut by 0 bases, the J end by 4 bases, with 3 bases between. CDR3 length equals 13 residues. Per germline, CDR1 SEHNR and CDR2 FQNEAQ (reference sequence). For the CDR3, the DNA is TGTGCCAGCAGCTTAGCGAGCACCGGGGAGCTGTTTTTT. Amino acids: CASSLASTGELFF.

This clonotype was recorded many times. V gene TRBV3-1 combines with J gene TRBJ1-6, with D unclear. Deletions cut 4 bases from V and 7 bases from J, with 20 bases between. CDR3 length: 17 amino acids. Germline CDR1 LGHDT, CDR2 YNNKEL (reference sequence). The CDR3 loop reads CASSLNYAGFLNSPLHF. The CDR3 nucleotides read TGTGCCAGCAGCCTAAACTACGCGGGATTTTTAAATTCACCCCTCCACTTT.

In this sample, this clonotype turned up many times. This chain uses TRBV10-3 with TRBJ2-6; 8 bases are a match to TRBD1. The CDR3 contains 18 residues. Trimming removed 10 bases from V and 0 bases from J; junction bases left unmatched: 14. Germline V CDR1 and CDR2: ENHRY, SYGVKD. The CDR3 DNA follows: TGTGCCACCTGTCGCATCGACAGGGGATCCTCTGGGGCCAACGTCCTGACTTTC. Its protein product is CATCRIDRGSSGANVLTF.

This clonotype has ten or more counts. The chain carries TRBV18 and TRBJ2-1; D not resolved. The V end was cut by 3 bases, the J end by 5 bases, with 8 bases between. The germline gives CDR1 KGHSH, CDR2 LQKENI. The CDR3 contains 13 residues. CDR3 in DNA: TGTGCCAGCTCACCTTCTTCTGACAATGAGCAGTTCTTC. Its translation is CASSPSSDNEQFF.

This clonotype was observed at least ten times. V gene TRBV4-1 combines with J gene TRBJ2-7; 8 bases match TRBD1. The CDR3 loop spans 16 amino acids. The junction had 12 bases not matched to a gene; V was cut back by 3 bases and J by 5 bases. CDR1 is MGHRA, CDR2 YSYEKL, per germline. The CDR3 protein is CASSQGARTGSNEQYF. CDR3 DNA: TGCGCCAGCAGCCAGGGGGCCCGGACAGGGTCCAACGAGCAGTACTTC.

This clonotype was seen many times. The V and J genes are TRBV7-9 and TRBJ2-5; D uncertain. V lost 3 bases to trimming and J lost 5 bases, with 10 bases between them. The CDR3 is 13 residues long. Germline assignment: CDR1 SEHNR and CDR2 FQNEAQ (reference sequence). The CDR3 DNA is TGTGCCAGCAGCTTGGTCCCGGTTGAGACCCAGTACTTC. This sequence encodes CASSLVPVETQYF.

In this sample, this clonotype turned up many times. This chain joins TRBV12-3 or TRBV12-4 and TRBJ1-2; TRBD1 might be the D (6 bases). The V end lost 1 base, the J end lost 8 bases, and 17 bases lay between the germline ends. The CDR3 consists of 15 residues. In DNA, the CDR3 is TGTGCCAGCAGTTTAGGGGCGGGGGGGGCAGGGGGCTACACCTTC. Its translation: CASSLGAGGAGGYTF.

The table lists this clonotype with many counts. The V and J genes are TRBV6-5 and TRBJ2-6; D is unclear. The V end lost 1 base, the J end lost 1 base, and 5 bases lay between the germline ends. This CDR3 is 15 amino acids long. Germline assignment: CDR1 MNHEY and CDR2 SVGAGI. The CDR3 protein is CASSYLWSGANVLTF. The CDR3 DNA sequence: TGTGCCAGCAGTTACTTGTGGTCTGGGGCCAACGTCCTGACTTTC.

This clonotype was observed many times. This chain links TRBV30 with TRBJ2-7; D is ambiguous. The CDR3 is 14 amino acids. Trimming removed 3 bases at V and 2 bases at J, with 14 bases between. Germline V gene data show CDR1 as GTSNPN and CDR2 as SVGIG (reference sequence). CDR3 in amino acids: CAWRIAGSPYEQYF. The CDR3 DNA reads as TGTGCCTGGAGAATCGCCGGGTCCCCCTACGAGCAGTACTTC.

This clonotype was counted ten times or more. The V call is TRBV27, the J call TRBJ2-7; TRBD1 is a possible D gene (6 bases). V was shortened by 5 bases and J by 4 bases, with 27 bases between the two germline ends. Per the germline V gene, CDR1 is MNHEY and CDR2 is SMNVEV (reference sequence). The CDR3 length is 18 residues. The CDR3 DNA follows: TGTGCCAGCAGTGCCCCAGTCCGGGGCCTCAAAGGGGGATACGAGCAGTACTTC. This gives the protein CASSAPVRGLKGGYEQYF.

This clonotype was seen at least ten times. The chain is built from TRBV3-1 and TRBJ1-2; D gene uncertain. Germline values: CDR1 LGHDT, CDR2 YNNKEL (reference sequence). This CDR3 comprises 13 residues. With 4 bases removed from V and 8 bases from J, the gap between germline ends came to 14 bases. Here the CDR3 reads CASSRRLARGYTF. The DNA for the CDR3 is TGTGCCAGCAGCCGGAGATTGGCTAGAGGCTACACCTTC.

This clonotype was observed at least ten times. This chain links TRBV10-1 with TRBJ1-2; the D is unclear. Trimming removed 6 bases from V and 3 bases from J, with 11 bases in between. This CDR3 contains 13 residues. Germline-derived CDR1 and CDR2 are WNHNN and SYGVQD (reference sequence). The CDR3 sequence: CASSPQRDYGYTF. In DNA, the CDR3 is TGCGCCAGCAGCCCCCAAAGGGACTATGGCTACACCTTC.

This clonotype has a count of ten or more. The chain uses TRBV7-2 and TRBJ1-1; D not certain. Germline V CDR1 and CDR2: SGHTA, FQGNSA. V lost 5 bases and J lost 4, with 11 bases in between. There are 13 residues in the CDR3. The CDR3 nucleotides are TGTGCCAGCAGCCACACGGTGGCCACTGAAGCTTTCTTT. Translating it yields CASSHTVATEAFF.

At least ten counts were recorded for this clonotype. V usage is TRBV20-1 and J usage is TRBJ2-2, with 8 bases lining up with TRBD1. Germline V gives CDR1 DFQATT, CDR2 SNEGSKA (reference sequence). This CDR3 comprises 12 residues. CDR3 coding DNA: TGCGGCCTGGGACAGGCCACCGGGGAGCTGTTTTTT. This codes for CGLGQATGELFF.

This chain joins TRBV7-2 and TRBJ2-3; weak D call: TRBD1 (6 bases). Germline V gene lookup returns CDR1 SGHTA and CDR2 FQGNSA. This CDR3 spans 15 amino acids. V was trimmed by 1 base and J by 1 base, leaving 9 bases between them. For the CDR3, the DNA is TGTGCCAGCAGCTTAGACAGGGTGGGCACAGATACGCAGTATTTT. It codes for CASSLDRVGTDTQYF.